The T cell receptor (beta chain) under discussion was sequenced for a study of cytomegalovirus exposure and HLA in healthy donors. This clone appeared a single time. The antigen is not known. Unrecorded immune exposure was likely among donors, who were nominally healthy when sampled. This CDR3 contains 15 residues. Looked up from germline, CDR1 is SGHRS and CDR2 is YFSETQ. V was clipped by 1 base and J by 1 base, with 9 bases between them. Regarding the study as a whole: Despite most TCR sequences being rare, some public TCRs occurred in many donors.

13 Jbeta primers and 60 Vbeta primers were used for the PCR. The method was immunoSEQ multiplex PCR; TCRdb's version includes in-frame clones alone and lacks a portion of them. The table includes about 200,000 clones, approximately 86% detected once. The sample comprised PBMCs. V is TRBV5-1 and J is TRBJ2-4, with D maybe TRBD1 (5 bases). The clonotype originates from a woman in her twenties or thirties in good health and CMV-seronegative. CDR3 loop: CASSLLGLAKNIQYF. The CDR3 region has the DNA TGCGCCAGCAGCTTGTTGGGGCTTGCCAAAAACATTCAGTACTTC.